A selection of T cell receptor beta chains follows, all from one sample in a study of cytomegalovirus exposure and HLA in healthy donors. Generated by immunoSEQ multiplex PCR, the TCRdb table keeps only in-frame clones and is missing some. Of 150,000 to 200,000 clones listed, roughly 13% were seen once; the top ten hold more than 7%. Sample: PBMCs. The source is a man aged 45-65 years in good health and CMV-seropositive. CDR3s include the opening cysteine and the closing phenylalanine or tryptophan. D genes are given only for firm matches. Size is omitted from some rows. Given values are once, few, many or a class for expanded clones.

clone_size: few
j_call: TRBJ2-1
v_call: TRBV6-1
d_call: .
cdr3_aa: CASSVVQGNPYNEQFF
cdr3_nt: TGTGCCAGCAGTGTGGTTCAGGGGAACCCCTACAATGAGCAGTTCTTC

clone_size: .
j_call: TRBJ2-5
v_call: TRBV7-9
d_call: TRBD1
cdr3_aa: CAEDRGQETQYF
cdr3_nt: TGTGCAGAAGACAGGGGACAGGAGACCCAGTACTTC

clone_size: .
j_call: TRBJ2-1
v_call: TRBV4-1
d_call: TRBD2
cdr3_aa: CASSQRGLAGVEQFF
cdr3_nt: TGCGCCAGCAGCCAGAGGGGACTAGCGGGGGTTGAGCAGTTCTTC

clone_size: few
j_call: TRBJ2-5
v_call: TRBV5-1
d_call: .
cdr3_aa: CASSINRVGVRETQYF
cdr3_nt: TGCGCCAGCAGCATTAACAGGGTAGGGGTCAGAGAGACCCAGTACTTC

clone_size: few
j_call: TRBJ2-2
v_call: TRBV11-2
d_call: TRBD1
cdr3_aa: CASSLVRGLSGELFF
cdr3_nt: TGTGCCAGCAGCTTAGTCAGGGGGCTTTCCGGGGAGCTGTTTTTT

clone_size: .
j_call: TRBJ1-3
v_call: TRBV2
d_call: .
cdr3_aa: CASRPGGAPGNTIYF
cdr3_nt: TGTGCCAGCAGGCCCGGGGGGGCGCCAGGAAACACCATATATTTT

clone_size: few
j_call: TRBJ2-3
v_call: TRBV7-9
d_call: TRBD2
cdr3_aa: CASSLGGDSTDTQYF
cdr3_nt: TGTGCCAGCTCTCTCGGGGGGGATAGCACAGATACGCAGTATTTT

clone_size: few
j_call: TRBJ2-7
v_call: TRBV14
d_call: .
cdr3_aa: CASSHGGPYEQYF
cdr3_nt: TGTGCCAGCAGCCACGGCGGTCCCTACGAGCAGTACTTC

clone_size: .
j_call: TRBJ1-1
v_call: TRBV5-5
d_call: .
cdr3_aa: CASSFNLPRGGTEAFF
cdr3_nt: TGTGCCAGCAGCTTCAATCTACCCCGAGGGGGAACTGAAGCTTTCTTT

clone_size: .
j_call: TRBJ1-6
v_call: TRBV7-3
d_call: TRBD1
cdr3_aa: CASSVTGDSPLHF
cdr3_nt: TGTGCCAGCAGCGTCACAGGGGATTCACCCCTCCACTTT

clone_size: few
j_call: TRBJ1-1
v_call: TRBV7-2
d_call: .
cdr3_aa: CASSFRERTEAFF
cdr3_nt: TGTGCCAGCAGCTTCAGGGAACGCACTGAAGCTTTCTTT

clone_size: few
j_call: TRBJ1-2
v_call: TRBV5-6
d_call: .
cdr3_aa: CASSLQGRVGRVSGYTF
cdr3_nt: TGTGCCAGCAGCCTGCAGGGGAGGGTTGGTCGAGTTAGTGGCTACACCTTC

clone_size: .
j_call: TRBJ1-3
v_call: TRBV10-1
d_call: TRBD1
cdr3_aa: CASRPNTGDTIYF
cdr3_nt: TGCGCCAGCAGACCAAATACAGGGGACACCATATATTTT

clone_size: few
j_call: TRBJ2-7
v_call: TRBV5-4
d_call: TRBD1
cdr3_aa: CASSQDRGYEQYF
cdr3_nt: TGTGCCAGCAGCCAGGACAGGGGCTACGAGCAGTACTTC

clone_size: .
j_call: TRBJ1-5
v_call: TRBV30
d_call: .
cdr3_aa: CAWSGGGSRQPQHF
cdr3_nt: TGTGCCTGGAGTGGGGGGGGATCAAGGCAGCCCCAGCATTTT

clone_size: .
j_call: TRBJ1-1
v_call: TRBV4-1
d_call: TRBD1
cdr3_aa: CASSQAPGQVNTEAFF
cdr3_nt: TGCGCCAGCAGCCAAGCCCCGGGACAGGTCAACACTGAAGCTTTCTTT

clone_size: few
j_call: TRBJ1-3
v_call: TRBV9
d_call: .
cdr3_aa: CASSVQPGGGNTIYF
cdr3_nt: TGTGCCAGCAGCGTTCAACCTGGGGGCGGAAACACCATATATTTT

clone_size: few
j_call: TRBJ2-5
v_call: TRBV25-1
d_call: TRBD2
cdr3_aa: CASSPLAGGGQETQYF
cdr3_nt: TGTGCCAGCAGTCCCCTTGCGGGGGGAGGCCAAGAGACCCAGTACTTC

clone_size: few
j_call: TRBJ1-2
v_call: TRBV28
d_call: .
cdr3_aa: CASRPQGVDYGYTF
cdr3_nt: TGTGCCAGCAGACCACAGGGCGTCGACTATGGCTACACCTTC

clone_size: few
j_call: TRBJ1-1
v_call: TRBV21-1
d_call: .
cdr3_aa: CASSPIGQLNTEAFF
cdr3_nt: TGTGCCAGCAGCCCAATTGGACAGCTGAACACTGAAGCTTTCTTT

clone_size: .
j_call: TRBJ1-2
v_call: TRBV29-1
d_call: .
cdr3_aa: CSVDRANGYTF
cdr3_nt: TGCAGCGTTGACAGGGCAAATGGCTACACCTTC

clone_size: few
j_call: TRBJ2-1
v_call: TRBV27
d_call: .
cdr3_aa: CASTRLGGPTNNEQFF
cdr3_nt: TGTGCCAGCACTCGCCTGGGGGGGCCTACGAACAATGAGCAGTTCTTC

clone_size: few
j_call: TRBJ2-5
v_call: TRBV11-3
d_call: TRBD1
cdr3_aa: CASSSGPGTGLETQYF
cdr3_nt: TGTGCCAGCAGCTCGGGACCCGGGACAGGGCTGGAGACCCAGTACTTC